The clone carrying this T cell receptor (beta chain) was counted at least ten times. In building TCR beta libraries, iRepertoire HTBI primers were used together with Arm-PCR of CDR3 regions. TCRdb re-derived calls from the multiplex PCR reads in MiXCR, one entry per CDR3 protein. Of roughly 450,000 distinct CDR3 sequences listed, roughly 22% are singletons. The sample belongs to a study of regulatory T cells in long-lasting Graves disease. The sample's time point: persistent/refractory GD, antithyroid drugs over 5 years with positive TRAb. The TCR library was made from RNA that had been extracted from PBMCs in TRIzol. Sequenced here: peripheral blood mononuclear cells (PBMCs), sampled when the disease was refractory, from a patient treated with antithyroid drugs. This TCR derives from a female donor with Graves disease.

This CDR3 is CASSSQGLNIQYF. CDR3 DNA sequence: TGTGCCAGCAGTTCCCAGGGTTTGAACATTCAGTACTTC. The V and J genes are TRBV28 and TRBJ2-4; maybe TRBD1 (5 bases). Germline CDR1 MDHEN, CDR2 SYDVKM. The CDR3 loop spans 13 amino acids. Trimming shortened V by 4 bases and J by 7 bases, and 11 bases separated the two germline ends. The full variable domain, completed using reference TRBV28 and TRBJ2-4, is DVKVTQSSRYLVKRTGEKVFLECVQDMDHENMFWYRQDPGLGLRLIYFSYDVKMKEKGDIPEGYSVSREKKERFSLILESASTNQTSMYLCASSSQGLNIQYFGAGTRLSVL.